The rows below give T cell receptor beta chains drawn from one sample of a study of relationships among human T cell subsets. From the multiplex PCR reads, TCRdb called clonotypes with MiXCR, one entry per CDR3 protein. The sample has roughly 13,000 distinct CDR3 sequences, roughly 65% seen once. The sample consisted of CD4+ Th1 cells sorted from blood. These receptors were collected from a man in his forties or fifties in good health. CDR3s include the opening cysteine and the closing phenylalanine or tryptophan. The D gene is left open where the match is weak. Where a row states a size, it is once, few, many or the class of an expanded clone; other rows omit it.

j_call clone_size d_call v_call cdr3_aa cdr3_nt
TRBJ2-4 few . TRBV7-9 CASSADRLAKNIQYF TGTGCCAGCAGCGCCGACAGGCTAGCCAAAAACATTCAGTACTTC
TRBJ1-1 few . TRBV10-3 CAINRDGNTEAFF TGTGCCATCAATAGGGACGGGAACACTGAAGCTTTCTTT
TRBJ1-5 few . TRBV28 CASSFNGNQPQHF TGTGCCAGCAGTTTTAACGGGAATCAGCCCCAGCATTTT
TRBJ1-2 few . TRBV28 CASSLIQGGSYGYTF TGTGCCAGCAGTTTAATTCAGGGAGGGTCCTATGGCTACACCTTC
TRBJ2-5 . TRBD2 TRBV12-3/TRBV12-4 CASNLRAGQETQYF TGTGCCAGCAATTTAAGAGCGGGGCAAGAGACCCAGTACTTC
TRBJ2-1 . TRBD2 TRBV4-1 CASSLGLAGGWNEQFF TGCGCCAGCAGCCTGGGACTAGCGGGGGGGTGGAATGAGCAGTTCTTC
TRBJ2-6 few TRBD2 TRBV5-6 CASSWEGGRSGANVLTF TGTGCCAGCAGCTGGGAGGGCGGCCGCTCTGGGGCCAACGTCCTGACTTTC
TRBJ2-5 . TRBD2 TRBV28 CASSSLAGPYQETQYF TGTGCCAGCAGTTCCCTAGCGGGCCCGTACCAAGAGACCCAGTACTTC
TRBJ2-1 . TRBD2 TRBV27 CASSLAGGSLYNEQFF TGTGCCAGCAGTTTAGCGGGAGGGTCCCTTTACAATGAGCAGTTCTTC
TRBJ2-5 . . TRBV19 CASSMGETQYF TGTGCCAGTAGTATGGGAGAGACCCAGTACTTC
TRBJ2-2 . . TRBV11-2 CASSLGTHPTGELFF TGTGCCAGCAGCTTAGGGACTCACCCCACCGGGGAGCTGTTTTTT
TRBJ2-3 . . TRBV2 CASSRRNPSADTQYF TGTGCCAGCAGTAGGCGGAATCCTAGCGCAGATACGCAGTATTTT
TRBJ2-7 . . TRBV27 CASSPRTPGPYEQYF TGTGCCAGCAGTCCTCGGACACCTGGCCCCTACGAGCAGTACTTC
TRBJ2-3 few . TRBV2 CASSATQVPAAGHTQYF TGTGCCAGCAGTGCCACTCAAGTCCCCGCGGCTGGGCATACGCAGTATTTT
TRBJ2-3 . . TRBV5-1 CASMSLDTQYF TGCGCCAGCATGTCGTTAGATACGCAGTATTTT
TRBJ1-4 once TRBD1 TRBV18 CASSLDRGQEKLFF TGTGCCAGCTCACTCGACAGGGGGCAAGAAAAACTGTTTTTT
TRBJ2-1 few . TRBV4-1 CASRDVGAGNEQFF TGCGCCAGCAGGGACGTCGGGGCGGGCAATGAGCAGTTCTTC
TRBJ2-3 few TRBD2 TRBV13 CASSTPKTSGGENTQYF TGTGCCAGCAGCACCCCAAAGACTAGCGGGGGAGAAAATACGCAGTATTTT
TRBJ1-5 . TRBD1 TRBV7-8 CASSSRQGGQPQHF TGTGCCAGCAGCTCTAGACAGGGAGGTCAGCCCCAGCATTTT
TRBJ1-3 . TRBD1 TRBV11-2 CASSSDRVSGNTIYF TGTGCCAGCAGCTCGGACAGGGTTTCAGGAAACACCATATATTTT
TRBJ2-1 . . TRBV4-1 CASSHPLMYNEQFF TGCGCCAGCAGCCACCCCCTTATGTACAATGAGCAGTTCTTC
TRBJ1-6 once . TRBV11-1 CASSFGNNSPLHF TGTGCCAGCAGCTTTGGGAATAATTCACCCCTCCACTTT
TRBJ2-7 . . TRBV28 CASSWMGGRGGEQYF TGTGCCAGCAGTTGGATGGGCGGCAGAGGGGGCGAGCAGTACTTC
TRBJ2-3 . . TRBV12-3/TRBV12-4 CASRPRTDTQYF TGTGCCAGCAGGCCACGCACAGATACGCAGTATTTT
TRBJ2-5 . . TRBV20-1 CSARGNLQETQYF TGCAGTGCTAGAGGGAACCTCCAAGAGACCCAGTACTTC
TRBJ2-1 few . TRBV7-9 CASSPRGIEQFF TGTGCCAGCAGCCCTAGAGGAATCGAGCAGTTCTTC
TRBJ2-3 . . TRBV5-1 CASSLHTDTQYF TGCGCCAGCAGCTTACATACAGATACGCAGTATTTT
TRBJ2-1 medium-sized . TRBV25-1 CASSSSGDEQFF TGTGCCAGCAGTTCCTCCGGAGATGAGCAGTTCTTC
TRBJ2-5 . TRBD2 TRBV14 CASSQGVLAGGETQYF TGTGCCAGCAGCCAAGGAGTGCTAGCGGGAGGAGAGACCCAGTACTTC
TRBJ1-5 once TRBD1 TRBV28 CASSPQTGYNQPQHF TGTGCCAGCAGTCCCCAGACAGGGTACAATCAGCCCCAGCATTTT
TRBJ2-1 . . TRBV28 CASSLLSGGDNEQFF TGTGCCAGCAGTTTATTAAGCGGAGGGGACAATGAGCAGTTCTTC
TRBJ1-1 once . TRBV12-3/TRBV12-4 CASSSVGVDTEAFF TGTGCCAGCAGTTCGGTAGGGGTAGACACTGAAGCTTTCTTT
TRBJ1-2 . . TRBV5-8 CDSSPGQRYGYTF TGTGACAGCAGCCCCGGACAACGCTATGGCTACACCTTC
TRBJ2-3 . TRBD1 TRBV5-1 CASSFDRGTDTQYF TGCGCCAGCAGCTTCGACAGGGGTACAGATACGCAGTATTTT
TRBJ1-1 . . TRBV10-3 CAISESAANTEAFF TGTGCCATCAGTGAGTCGGCGGCGAACACTGAAGCTTTCTTT
TRBJ2-6 . . TRBV20-1 CSVRGNSGANVLTF TGCAGTGTAAGGGGAAACTCTGGGGCCAACGTCCTGACTTTC
TRBJ2-5 few TRBD1 TRBV28 CASSTRGQGGPETQYF TGTGCCAGCAGTACCAGGGGACAGGGAGGCCCAGAGACCCAGTACTTC
TRBJ2-2 once . TRBV27 CASSLAGTNTGELFF TGTGCCAGCAGTTTAGCGGGAACGAACACCGGGGAGCTGTTTTTT
TRBJ1-3 . . TRBV27 CASSSGNGNTIYF TGTGCCAGCAGTTCCGGGAATGGAAACACCATATATTTT
TRBJ1-6 few . TRBV14 CASSKARTLHF TGTGCCAGCAGCAAGGCCAGAACCCTCCACTTT
TRBJ2-1 . . TRBV19 CASSIAGSLVF TGTGCCAGTAGTATAGCAGGGTCTTTGGTCTTC
TRBJ2-7 few . TRBV11-2 CASSLIGSTYEQYF TGTGCCAGCAGCTTAATCGGCAGCACCTACGAGCAGTACTTC
TRBJ2-1 . . TRBV11-1 CASGRTRNEQFF TGTGCCAGCGGACGGACGCGTAATGAGCAGTTCTTC
TRBJ2-7 . . TRBV4-2 CASSQDSSGLRYEQYF TGTGCCAGCAGCCAAGATTCGTCGGGACTCCGCTACGAGCAGTACTTC
TRBJ2-7 once . TRBV6-6 CASSSLRSGYEQYF TGTGCCAGCAGTTCCCTCCGGTCGGGCTACGAGCAGTACTTC